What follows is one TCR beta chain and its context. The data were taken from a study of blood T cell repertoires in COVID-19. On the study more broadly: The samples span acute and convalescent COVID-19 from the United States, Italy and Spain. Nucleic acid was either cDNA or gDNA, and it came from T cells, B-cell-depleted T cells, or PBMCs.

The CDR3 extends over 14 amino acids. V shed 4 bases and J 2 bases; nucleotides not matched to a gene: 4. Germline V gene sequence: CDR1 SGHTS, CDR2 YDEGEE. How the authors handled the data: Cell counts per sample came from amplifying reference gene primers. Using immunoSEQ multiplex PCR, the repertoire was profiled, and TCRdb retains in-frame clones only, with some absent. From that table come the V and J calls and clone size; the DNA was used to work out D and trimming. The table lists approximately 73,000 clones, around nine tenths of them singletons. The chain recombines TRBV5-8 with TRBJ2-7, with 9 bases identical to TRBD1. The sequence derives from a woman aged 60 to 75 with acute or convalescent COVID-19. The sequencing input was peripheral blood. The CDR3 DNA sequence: TGTGCCAGCAGCCCCGGGACAGGGACCTACGAGCAGTACTTC. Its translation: CASSPGTGTYEQYF.